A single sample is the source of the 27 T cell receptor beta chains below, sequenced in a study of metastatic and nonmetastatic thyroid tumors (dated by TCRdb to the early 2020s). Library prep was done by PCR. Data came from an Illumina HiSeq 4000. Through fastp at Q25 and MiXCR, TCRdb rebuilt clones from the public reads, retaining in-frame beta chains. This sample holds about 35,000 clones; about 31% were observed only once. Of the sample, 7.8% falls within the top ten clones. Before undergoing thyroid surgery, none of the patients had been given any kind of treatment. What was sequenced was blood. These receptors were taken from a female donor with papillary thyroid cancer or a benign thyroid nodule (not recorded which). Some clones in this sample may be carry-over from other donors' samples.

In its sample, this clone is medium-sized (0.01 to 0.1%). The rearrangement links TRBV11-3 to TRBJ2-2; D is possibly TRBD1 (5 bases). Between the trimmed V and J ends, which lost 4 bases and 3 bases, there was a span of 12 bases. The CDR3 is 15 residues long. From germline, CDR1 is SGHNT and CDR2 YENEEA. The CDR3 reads CASSSGRMDTGELFF. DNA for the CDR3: TGTGCCAGCAGCTCAGGGCGTATGGACACCGGGGAGCTGTTTTTT.

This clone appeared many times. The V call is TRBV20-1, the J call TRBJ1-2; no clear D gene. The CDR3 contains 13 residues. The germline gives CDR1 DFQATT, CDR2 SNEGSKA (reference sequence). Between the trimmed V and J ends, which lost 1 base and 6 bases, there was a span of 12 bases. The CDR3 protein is CSARVARKDGYTF. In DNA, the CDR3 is TGCAGTGCTAGAGTTGCCAGGAAGGATGGCTACACCTTC.

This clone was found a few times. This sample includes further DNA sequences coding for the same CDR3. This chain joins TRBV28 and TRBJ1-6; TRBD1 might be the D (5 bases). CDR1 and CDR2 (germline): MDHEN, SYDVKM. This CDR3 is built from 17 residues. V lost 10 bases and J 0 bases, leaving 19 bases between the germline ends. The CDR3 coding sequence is TGTGCCACACGGAGGGAGCAGGGAAGCTCCTATAATTCACCCCTCCACTTT. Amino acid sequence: CATRREQGSSYNSPLHF.

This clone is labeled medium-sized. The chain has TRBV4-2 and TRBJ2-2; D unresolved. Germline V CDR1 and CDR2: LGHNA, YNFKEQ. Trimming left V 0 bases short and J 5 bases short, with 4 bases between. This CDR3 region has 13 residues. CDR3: CASSQDQTGELFF. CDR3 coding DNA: TGTGCCAGCAGCCAAGACCAGACCGGGGAGCTGTTTTTT.

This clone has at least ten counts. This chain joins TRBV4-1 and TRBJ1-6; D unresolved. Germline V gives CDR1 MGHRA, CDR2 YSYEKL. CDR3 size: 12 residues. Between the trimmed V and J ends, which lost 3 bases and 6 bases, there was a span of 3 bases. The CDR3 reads CASSQGNSPLHF. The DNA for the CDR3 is TGCGCCAGCAGCCAGGGTAATTCACCCCTCCACTTT.

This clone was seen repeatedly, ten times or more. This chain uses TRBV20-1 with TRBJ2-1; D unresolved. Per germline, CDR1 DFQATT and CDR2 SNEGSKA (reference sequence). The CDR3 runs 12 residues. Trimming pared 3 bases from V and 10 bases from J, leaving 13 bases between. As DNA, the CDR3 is TGCAGTGCTAGCCCGTCAGTAGCCGAGCAGTTCTTC. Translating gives CSASPSVAEQFF.

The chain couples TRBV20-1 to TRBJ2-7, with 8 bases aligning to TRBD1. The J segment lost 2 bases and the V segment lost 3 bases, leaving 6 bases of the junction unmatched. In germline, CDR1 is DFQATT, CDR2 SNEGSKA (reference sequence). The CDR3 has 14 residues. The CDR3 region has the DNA TGCAGTGCTAGTGGGATGACAGGGGCCTACGAGCAGTACTTC. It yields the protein CSASGMTGAYEQYF.

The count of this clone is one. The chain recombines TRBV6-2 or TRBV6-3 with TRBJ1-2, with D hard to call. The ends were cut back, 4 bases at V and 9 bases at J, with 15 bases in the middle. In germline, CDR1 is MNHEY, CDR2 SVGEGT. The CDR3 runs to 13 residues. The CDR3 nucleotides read TGTGCCAGCAGTTTCTCGGTAGGGTATTGCTACACCTTC. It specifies CASSFSVGYCYTF.

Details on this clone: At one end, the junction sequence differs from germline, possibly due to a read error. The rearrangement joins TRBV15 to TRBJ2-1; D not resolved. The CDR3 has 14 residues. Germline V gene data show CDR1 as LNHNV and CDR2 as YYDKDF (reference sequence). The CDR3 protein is CANSRERADHEQFF. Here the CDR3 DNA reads TGTGCCAACAGCAGAGAAAGGGCCGACCATGAGCAGTTCTTC.

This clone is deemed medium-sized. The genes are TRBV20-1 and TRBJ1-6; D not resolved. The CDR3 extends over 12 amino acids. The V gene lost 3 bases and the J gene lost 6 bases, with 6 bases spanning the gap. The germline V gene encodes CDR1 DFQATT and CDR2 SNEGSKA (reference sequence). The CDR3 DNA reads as TGCAGTGCTAGTGGGCTTAATTCACCCCTCCACTTT. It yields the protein CSASGLNSPLHF.

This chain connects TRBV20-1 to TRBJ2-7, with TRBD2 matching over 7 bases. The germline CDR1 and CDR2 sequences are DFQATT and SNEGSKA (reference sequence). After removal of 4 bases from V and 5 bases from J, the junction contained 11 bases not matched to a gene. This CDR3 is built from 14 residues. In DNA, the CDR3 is TGCAGTGCTACTGGGACTACCACTCACGACGAGCAGTACTTC. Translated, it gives CSATGTTTHDEQYF.

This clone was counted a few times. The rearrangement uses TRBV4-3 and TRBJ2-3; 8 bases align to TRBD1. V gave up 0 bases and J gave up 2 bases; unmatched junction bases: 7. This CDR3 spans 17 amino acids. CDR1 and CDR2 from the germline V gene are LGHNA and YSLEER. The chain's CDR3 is CASSQDLDRGVTDTQYF. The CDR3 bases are TGCGCCAGCAGCCAAGACCTAGACAGGGGAGTCACAGATACGCAGTATTTT.

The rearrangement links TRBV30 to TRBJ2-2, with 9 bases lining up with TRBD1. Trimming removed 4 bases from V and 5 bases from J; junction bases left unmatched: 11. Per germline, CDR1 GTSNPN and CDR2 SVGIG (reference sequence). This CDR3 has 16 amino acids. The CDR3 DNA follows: TGTGCCTGGACCATTTGGGACAGGGTGATGACCGGGGAGCTGTTTTTT. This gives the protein CAWTIWDRVMTGELFF.

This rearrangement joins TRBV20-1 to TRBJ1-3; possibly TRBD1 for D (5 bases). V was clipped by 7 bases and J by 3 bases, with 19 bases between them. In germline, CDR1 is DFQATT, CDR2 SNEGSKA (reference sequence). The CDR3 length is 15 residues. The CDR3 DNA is TGCAGTGTTACGAGGGGAGGGGTCTTTGGAAACACCATATATTTT. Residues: CSVTRGGVFGNTIYF.

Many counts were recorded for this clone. CDR3 nucleotides: TGTGCCAGCAGCTTAGGCCCAACAGATACGCAGTATTTT. Its protein product is CASSLGPTDTQYF. J is TRBJ2-3 and V is TRBV7-2; D remains unclear. The CDR3 is 13 residues long. Germline CDR1 reads SGHTA; CDR2 reads FQGNSA. With 1 base removed from V and 3 bases from J, the gap between germline ends came to 5 bases.

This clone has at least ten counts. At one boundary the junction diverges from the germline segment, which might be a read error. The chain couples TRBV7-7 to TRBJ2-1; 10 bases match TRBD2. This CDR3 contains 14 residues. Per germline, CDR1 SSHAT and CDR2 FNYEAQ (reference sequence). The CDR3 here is CASSLSGRGNEQFF. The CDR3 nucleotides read TGTGCTAGCAGCTTGAGCGGGAGGGGCAATGAGCAGTTCTTC. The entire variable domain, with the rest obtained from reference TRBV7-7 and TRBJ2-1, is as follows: GAGVSQSPRYKVTKRGQDVTLRCDPISSHATLYWYQQALGQGPEFLTYFNYEAQPDKSGLPSDRFSAERPEGSISTLTIQRTEQRDSAMYRCASSLSGRGNEQFFGPGTRLTVL.

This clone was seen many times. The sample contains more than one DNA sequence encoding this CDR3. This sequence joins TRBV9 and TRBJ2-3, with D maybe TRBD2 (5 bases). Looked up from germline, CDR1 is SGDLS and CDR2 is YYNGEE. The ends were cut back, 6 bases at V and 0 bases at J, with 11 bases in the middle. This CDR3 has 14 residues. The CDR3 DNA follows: TGTGCCAGCAATTCGGGCGGGAGCACAGATACGCAGTATTTT. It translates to CASNSGGSTDTQYF.

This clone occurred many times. CDR3 in DNA: TGTGCCAGCTACGGCGGGGGTTACGAGCAGTACTTC. It codes for CASYGGGYEQYF. The rearrangement links TRBV11-2 to TRBJ2-7; 7 bases align to TRBD2. The germline V gene encodes CDR1 SGHAT and CDR2 FQNNGV. Trimming cost V 8 bases and J 4 bases; bases outside gene matches: 5. This CDR3 contains 12 residues.

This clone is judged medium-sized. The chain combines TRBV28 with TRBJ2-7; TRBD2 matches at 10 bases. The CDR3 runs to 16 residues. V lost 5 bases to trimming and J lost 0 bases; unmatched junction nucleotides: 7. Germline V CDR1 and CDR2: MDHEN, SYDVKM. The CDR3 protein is CASSDISGGDSYEQYF. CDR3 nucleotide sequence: TGTGCCAGCAGTGATATAAGCGGGGGGGACTCCTACGAGCAGTACTTC.

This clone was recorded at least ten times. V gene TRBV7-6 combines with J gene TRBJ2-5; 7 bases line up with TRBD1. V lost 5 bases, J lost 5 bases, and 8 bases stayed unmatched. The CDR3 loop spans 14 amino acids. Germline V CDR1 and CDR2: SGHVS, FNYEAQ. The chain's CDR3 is CASSHGTVRETQYF. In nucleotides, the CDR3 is TGTGCCAGCAGCCACGGGACAGTCAGGGAGACCCAGTACTTC.

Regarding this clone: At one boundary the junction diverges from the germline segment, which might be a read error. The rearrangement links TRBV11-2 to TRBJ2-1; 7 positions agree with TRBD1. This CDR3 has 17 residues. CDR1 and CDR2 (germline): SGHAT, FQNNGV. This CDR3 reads CAISPQQGVPSYNEHFF. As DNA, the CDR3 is TGTGCCATCAGCCCCCAGCAGGGGGTTCCCTCCTACAATGAGCATTTCTTC.

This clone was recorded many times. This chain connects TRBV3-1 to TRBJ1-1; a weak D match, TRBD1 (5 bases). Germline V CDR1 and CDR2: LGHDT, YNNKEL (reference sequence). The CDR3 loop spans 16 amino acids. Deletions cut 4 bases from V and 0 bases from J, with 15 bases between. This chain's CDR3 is CASSPQGRRMNTEAFF. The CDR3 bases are TGTGCCAGCAGCCCTCAGGGTCGTCGGATGAACACTGAAGCTTTCTTT.

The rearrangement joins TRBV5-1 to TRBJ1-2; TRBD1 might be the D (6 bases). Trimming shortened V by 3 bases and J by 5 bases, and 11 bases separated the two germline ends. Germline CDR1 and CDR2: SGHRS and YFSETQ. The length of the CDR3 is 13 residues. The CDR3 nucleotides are TGCGCCAGCAGCTCTGGACAGTTTTATGGCTACACCTTC. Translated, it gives CASSSGQFYGYTF.

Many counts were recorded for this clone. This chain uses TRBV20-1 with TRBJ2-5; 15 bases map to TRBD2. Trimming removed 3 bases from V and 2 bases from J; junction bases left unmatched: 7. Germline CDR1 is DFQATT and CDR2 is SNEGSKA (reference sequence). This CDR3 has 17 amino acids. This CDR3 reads CSASPRTSGRGQETQYF. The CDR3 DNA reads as TGCAGTGCTAGCCCTCGGACTAGCGGGAGGGGGCAAGAGACCCAGTACTTC.

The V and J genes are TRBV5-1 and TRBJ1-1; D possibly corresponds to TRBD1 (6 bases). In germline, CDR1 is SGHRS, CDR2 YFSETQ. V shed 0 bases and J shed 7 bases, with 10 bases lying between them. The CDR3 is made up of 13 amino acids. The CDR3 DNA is TGCGCCAGCAGCTTGGACGGACAGTATGAAGCTTTCTTT. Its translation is CASSLDGQYEAFF.

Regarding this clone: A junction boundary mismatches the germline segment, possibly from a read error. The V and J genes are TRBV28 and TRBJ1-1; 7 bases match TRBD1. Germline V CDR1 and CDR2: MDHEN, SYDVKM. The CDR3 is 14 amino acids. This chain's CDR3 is CASTPQGFNTESFF. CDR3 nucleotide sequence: TGTGCCAGCACCCCACAGGGGTTTAACACTGAATCTTTCTTT.

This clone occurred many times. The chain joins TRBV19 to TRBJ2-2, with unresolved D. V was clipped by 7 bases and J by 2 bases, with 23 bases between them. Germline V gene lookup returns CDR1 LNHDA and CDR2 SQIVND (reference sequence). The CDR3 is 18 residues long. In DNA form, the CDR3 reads TGTGCCAGTACTCCCCTGGGCACCATAATCTCAAACACCGGGGAGCTGTTTTTT. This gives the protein CASTPLGTIISNTGELFF.